The rows below give T cell receptor beta chains drawn from one sample of a study of cytomegalovirus exposure and HLA in healthy donors. TCRdb's table, derived via immunoSEQ multiplex PCR, lists solely in-frame clones and lacks some. The profile shows 55,000 to 80,000 clones, 65% to 90% of them singletons. Sequencing input: PBMCs. Source of these receptors: a female donor in good health and CMV-seronegative. Each CDR3 is given with its conserved first and last residue. The D gene is left open where the match is weak. The listing skips clone size in some rows; elsewhere it reads once, few, many or a size class.

cdr3_aa	cdr3_nt	d_call	cdr3_length	clone_size	v_call	j_call
CASRAGYGRATANTEAFF	TGTGCCAGCAGGGCCGGGTACGGGAGGGCTACGGCGAACACTGAAGCTTTCTTT	NA	18	NA	TRBV28	TRBJ1-1
CAWSVRGARETQYF	TGTGCCTGGAGTGTTCGGGGGGCGCGGGAGACCCAGTACTTC	NA	14	few	TRBV30	TRBJ2-5
CASSLAKLAGSTDTQYF	TGTGCCAGCAGCTTGGCCAAACTAGCGGGGAGCACAGATACGCAGTATTTT	TRBD2	17	NA	TRBV5-4	TRBJ2-3
CASSSGTGSRLAKNIQYF	TGCGCCAGCAGCTCCGGGACAGGGAGCCGTCTAGCCAAAAACATTCAGTACTTC	TRBD1	18	NA	TRBV5-1	TRBJ2-4
CASSGGTGQGRAEAFF	TGTGCCAGCAGCGGGGGGACAGGGCAGGGTCGCGCTGAAGCTTTCTTT	TRBD1	16	NA	TRBV5-8	TRBJ1-1
CASSSTGSDEKLFF	TGTGCCAGCAGTTCAACAGGGTCCGATGAAAAACTGTTTTTT	NA	14	NA	TRBV27	TRBJ1-4
CATSSVGRGRTGELFF	TGTGCCACCAGCAGCGTCGGCAGGGGGCGAACCGGGGAGCTGTTTTTT	TRBD1	16	NA	TRBV15	TRBJ2-2
CASSPGLAGSEQYF	TGTGCCAGCAGCCCGGGACTAGCGGGAAGCGAGCAGTACTTC	TRBD2	14	NA	TRBV14	TRBJ2-7
CASSQEGNEQFF	TGTGCCAGCAGCCAGGAAGGCAATGAGCAGTTCTTC	NA	12	once	TRBV5-4	TRBJ2-1
CASSLTGGERQPQHF	TGTGCCAGCAGCCTGACAGGGGGCGAACGTCAGCCCCAGCATTTT	TRBD1	15	NA	TRBV5-8	TRBJ1-5
CASSLVRLAEETQYF	TGTGCCAGCAGCTTAGTGAGACTAGCCGAAGAGACCCAGTACTTC	TRBD2	15	NA	TRBV7-9	TRBJ2-5
CAWSWGVGNEQFF	TGTGCCTGGTCCTGGGGGGTGGGGAATGAGCAGTTCTTC	NA	13	NA	TRBV30	TRBJ2-1
CASSPGGSLQETQYF	TGTGCCAGCTCACCAGGGGGCAGTTTACAAGAGACCCAGTACTTC	NA	15	NA	TRBV18	TRBJ2-5
CASTPDRGGGTQYF	TGTGCCAGCACCCCGGACAGGGGGGGTGGGACCCAGTACTTC	TRBD1	14	NA	TRBV2	TRBJ2-5
CASSPPLAGYNEQFF	TGTGCCAGCTCACCACCACTAGCGGGATACAATGAGCAGTTCTTC	TRBD2	15	NA	TRBV18	TRBJ2-1
CATARQGSEKLFF	TGTGCCACCGCACGACAGGGCAGTGAAAAACTGTTTTTT	TRBD1	13	NA	TRBV15	TRBJ1-4
CASSQVYSTGNTIYF	TGCGCCAGCAGCCAAGTATACAGCACAGGGAACACCATATATTTT	NA	15	NA	TRBV4-1	TRBJ1-3
CASSRDTTSGANVLTF	TGTGCCAGCAGTCGGGACACCACCTCTGGGGCCAACGTCCTGACTTTC	NA	16	once	TRBV6-6	TRBJ2-6
CASSPRREVLRETQYF	TGTGCCAGCAGCCCTCGCAGGGAGGTTTTACGAGAGACCCAGTACTTC	NA	16	NA	TRBV6-6	TRBJ2-5
CASSVGAGSDYGYTF	TGTGCCAGCAGCGTAGGAGCAGGGTCCGACTATGGCTACACCTTC	NA	15	NA	TRBV9	TRBJ1-2
CASSLDGRHTEAFF	TGCGCCAGCAGCTTGGATGGGCGCCACACTGAAGCTTTCTTT	NA	14	NA	TRBV5-1	TRBJ1-1
CASSLPQGWDQPQHF	TGTGCCAGCAGCCTCCCGCAGGGTTGGGATCAGCCCCAGCATTTT	NA	15	NA	TRBV28	TRBJ1-5
CASSIVSSGANVLTF	TGTGCCAGTAGTATAGTGAGCTCTGGGGCCAACGTCCTGACTTTC	NA	15	NA	TRBV19	TRBJ2-6
CASSEAGGLGTQYF	TGTGCCAGCAGTGAAGCGGGGGGGCTTGGGACCCAGTACTTC	NA	14	NA	TRBV6-1	TRBJ2-5
CASSSTGALSYEQYF	TGTGCCAGCAGCTCCACAGGGGCTCTATCCTACGAGCAGTACTTC	TRBD1	15	NA	TRBV28	TRBJ2-7
CASSLGGGLAGVDTQYF	TGTGCCAGCAGCTTAGGGGGAGGACTAGCGGGAGTAGATACGCAGTATTTT	TRBD2	17	NA	TRBV7-2	TRBJ2-3
CASSELLAIDTQYF	TGTGCCAGCAGTGAACTACTAGCAATTGATACGCAGTATTTT	NA	14	NA	TRBV6-1	TRBJ2-3
CASETGMLAGNNEQFF	TGTGCCAGCGAGACAGGAATGTTAGCGGGAAATAATGAGCAGTTCTTC	TRBD2	16	NA	TRBV2	TRBJ2-1
CASSQPQGEQYF	TGTGCTAGCAGCCAACCCCAGGGAGAGCAGTACTTC	NA	12	NA	TRBV7-7	TRBJ2-7